These T cell receptor beta chains were read from a single sample in a study of blood T cell repertoires in COVID-19. Assay used: immunoSEQ multiplex PCR; TCRdb lists only in-frame clones, some missing. Of about 480,000 clones listed, roughly 88% are singletons. Sequencing used PBMCs or T cells enriched from blood (not recorded which). Every receptor here comes from a woman in her 40s who had recovered from COVID-19. Both conserved end residues are part of each CDR3. D genes are given only for firm matches. Expanded clones get a size class; other rows say once, few or many, or leave the size out.

D	size	J	V	DNA	CDR3
TRBD2	few	TRBJ2-1	TRBV5-1	TGCGCCAGCAGCTTAACTAGCGGGAGAGGGTCCTACAATGAGCAGTTCTTC	CASSLTSGRGSYNEQFF
NA	NA	TRBJ1-5	TRBV19	TGTGCCAGTAGTATAATTCAGGGCAAGTATAGCAATCAGCCCCAGCATTTT	CASSIIQGKYSNQPQHF
NA	NA	TRBJ2-2	TRBV11-1	TGTGCCAGCGGGACACGGAACACCGGGGAGCTGTTTTTT	CASGTRNTGELFF
NA	NA	TRBJ2-3	TRBV6-5	TGTGCCAGCAGTTATCAGGGGTATGGCACAGATACGCAGTATTTT	CASSYQGYGTDTQYF
TRBD2	NA	TRBJ2-1	TRBV27	TGTGCCAGCAGAGCGGGAGAGGGGGGTAATGAGCAGTTCTTC	CASRAGEGGNEQFF
NA	NA	TRBJ2-2	TRBV7-9	TGTGCCAGCAGCCCAACTGGGGCGACCGGGGAGCTGTTTTTT	CASSPTGATGELFF
TRBD2	NA	TRBJ2-7	TRBV27	TGTGCCAGCAGTCCCATTCTAGCGGGAGGCCCCTACGAGCAGTACTTC	CASSPILAGGPYEQYF
TRBD1	NA	TRBJ1-2	TRBV28	TGTGCCAGCAGTTCCTACCCGGGGACAGCGAGGGGCTACACCTTC	CASSSYPGTARGYTF
NA	NA	TRBJ1-1	TRBV29-1	TGCAGCGCCGAGCGGGGGAACACTGAAGCTTTCTTT	CSAERGNTEAFF
NA	NA	TRBJ2-5	TRBV19	TGTGCCAGTAGTATGGCCCCGCGGGGTAGAGAGACCCAGTACTTC	CASSMAPRGRETQYF
NA	NA	TRBJ2-3	TRBV24-1	TGTGCCACCAGTGATGCTAAGAGCACAGATACGCAGTATTTT	CATSDAKSTDTQYF
TRBD2	NA	TRBJ2-1	TRBV10-1	TGCGCCAGCAGTGGTGGTAGCGGGAGCTCCTACAATGAGCAGTTCTTC	CASSGGSGSSYNEQFF
TRBD1	NA	TRBJ2-3	TRBV29-1	TGCAGCGGCCGAGGACAGGCGACTATCACAGATACGCAGTATTTT	CSGRGQATITDTQYF
TRBD1	NA	TRBJ1-1	TRBV10-3	TGTGCCATCAGCAGACAGGGGGCGAACACTGAAGCTTTCTTT	CAISRQGANTEAFF
TRBD1	NA	TRBJ1-5	TRBV9	TGTGCCAGCAGCGCGGGACAGGTTGAGCCCCAGCATTTT	CASSAGQVEPQHF